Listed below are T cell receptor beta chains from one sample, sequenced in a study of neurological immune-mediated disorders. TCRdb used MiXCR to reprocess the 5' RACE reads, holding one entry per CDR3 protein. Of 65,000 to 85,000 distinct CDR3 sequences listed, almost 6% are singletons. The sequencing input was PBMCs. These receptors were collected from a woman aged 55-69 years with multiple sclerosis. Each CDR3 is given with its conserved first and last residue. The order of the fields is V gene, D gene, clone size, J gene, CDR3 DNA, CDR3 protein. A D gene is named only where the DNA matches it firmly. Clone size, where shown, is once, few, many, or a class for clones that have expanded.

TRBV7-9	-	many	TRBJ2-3	TGTGCCAGCACCCCTGAACGGGAACACACAGATACGCAGTATTTT	CASTPEREHTDTQYF
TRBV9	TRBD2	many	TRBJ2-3	TGTGCCAGCAGCGCGGGACTAGCCGCAGATACGCAGTATTTT	CASSAGLAADTQYF
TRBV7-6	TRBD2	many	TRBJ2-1	TGTGCCAGCAGCTCTCTTAGCGGGGGGGGCAATGAGCAGTTCTTC	CASSSLSGGGNEQFF
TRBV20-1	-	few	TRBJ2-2	TGCAGTGCTAGACAGGGTTGGGCCGGGGAGCTGTTTTTT	CSARQGWAGELFF
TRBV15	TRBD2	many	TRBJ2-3	TGTGCCACCAGCAGAGATCGGACTAGCGTACATACGCAGTATTTT	CATSRDRTSVHTQYF
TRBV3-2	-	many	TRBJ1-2	TGTGCCAGCAGCCCCGACCGCGTTTCCCTGGCTGGCTACACCTTC	CASSPDRVSLAGYTF
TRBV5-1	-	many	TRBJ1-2	TGCGCCAGCAGCCGGGAGGGCAGCAATAACTATGGCTACACCTTC	CASSREGSNNYGYTF
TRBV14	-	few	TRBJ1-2	TGTGCCAGCAGCCAAGTCAATCAGATAAACTATGGCTACACCTTC	CASSQVNQINYGYTF
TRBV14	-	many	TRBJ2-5	TGTGCCAGCAGCCCCTTGGGCGTCCCCGAGACCCAGTACTTC	CASSPLGVPETQYF
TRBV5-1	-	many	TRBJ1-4	TGCGCCAGCAGTGATGCCGGGACATTTGCAACTAATGAAAAACTGTTTTTT	CASSDAGTFATNEKLFF
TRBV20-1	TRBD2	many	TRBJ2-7	TGCAGTGCTAGAGCGGGGGGACTAGCGCACGAGCAGTACTTC	CSARAGGLAHEQYF
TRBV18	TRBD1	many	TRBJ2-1	TGTGCCAGCTCACTCAACAGGGGGCGGAATGAGCAGTTCTTC	CASSLNRGRNEQFF
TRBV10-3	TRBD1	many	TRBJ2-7	TGTGCCATCAGTGAAATGGACAGGGGGACCTACGAGCAGTACTTC	CAISEMDRGTYEQYF
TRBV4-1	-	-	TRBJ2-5	TGCGCCAGCAGCCAAGTAGGCGTGGGGACCCAGTACTTC	CASSQVGVGTQYF
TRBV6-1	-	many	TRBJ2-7	TGTGCCACTTCGACAGCCCTGACCTACGAGCAGTACTTC	CATSTALTYEQYF
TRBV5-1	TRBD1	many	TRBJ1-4	TGCGCCAGCAGCCGCTCAGGGGGAGGTGATGAAAAACTGTTTTTT	CASSRSGGGDEKLFF
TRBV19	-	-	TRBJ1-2	TGTGCCAGTAGTATAGATCGGCGGCTTGGCTACACCTTC	CASSIDRRLGYTF
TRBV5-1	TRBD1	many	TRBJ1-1	TGCGCCAGCAGCGATTACTCAACCCCGGGACAGGGAGTAGCTTTCTTT	CASSDYSTPGQGVAFF
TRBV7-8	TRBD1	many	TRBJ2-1	TGTGCCAACTCGCGGACAGGCTACAATGAGCAGTTCTTC	CANSRTGYNEQFF
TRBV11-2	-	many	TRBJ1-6	TGTGCCAGCAGCTTAATCGACAGCTCTAATTCACCCCTCCACTTT	CASSLIDSSNSPLHF